Following are 2 T cell receptor beta chains from one sample sequenced in a study of blood T cell repertoires in COVID-19. Repertoires were generated with immunoSEQ multiplex PCR, while TCRdb's copy carries only in-frame clones and drops some. The sample lists roughly 260,000 clones; 80% to 90% were seen once. Sequenced input: PBMCs or T cells enriched from blood (not recorded which). These TCRs come from a woman aged 25 to 39 with acute COVID-19.

The CDR3 DNA follows: TGTGCCAGCAGCTCACCCCAGGTATCCGGCGGCTACACCTTC. This encodes CASSSPQVSGGYTF. The chain uses TRBV7-9 and TRBJ1-2; D not resolved. The CDR3 length is 14 residues. Trimming left V 4 bases short and J 8 bases short, with 17 bases between. Germline V lookup: CDR1 SEHNR, CDR2 FQNEAQ (reference sequence).

The chain links TRBV11-3 to TRBJ2-3; D possibly corresponds to TRBD2 (6 bases). This CDR3 is 14 amino acids long. Trimming removed 5 bases at V and 1 base at J, with 10 bases between. Per the germline V gene, CDR1 is SGHNT and CDR2 is YENEEA. This CDR3 is CASSLSGGTDTQYF. As DNA, the CDR3 is TGTGCCAGCAGCCTCTCGGGGGGCACAGATACGCAGTATTTT.